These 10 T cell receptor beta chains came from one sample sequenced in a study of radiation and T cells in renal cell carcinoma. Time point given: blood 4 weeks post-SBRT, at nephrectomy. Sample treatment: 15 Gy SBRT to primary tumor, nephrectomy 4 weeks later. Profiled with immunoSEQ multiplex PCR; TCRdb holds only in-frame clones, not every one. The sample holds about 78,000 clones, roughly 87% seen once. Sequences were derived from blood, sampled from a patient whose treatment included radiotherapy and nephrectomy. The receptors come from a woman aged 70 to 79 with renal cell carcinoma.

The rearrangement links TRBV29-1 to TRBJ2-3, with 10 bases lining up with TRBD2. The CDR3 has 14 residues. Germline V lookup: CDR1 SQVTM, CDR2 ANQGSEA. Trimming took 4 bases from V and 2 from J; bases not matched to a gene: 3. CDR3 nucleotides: TGCAGCGTTGGGCTAGCGGGGGTCACAGATACGCAGTATTTT. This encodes CSVGLAGVTDTQYF.

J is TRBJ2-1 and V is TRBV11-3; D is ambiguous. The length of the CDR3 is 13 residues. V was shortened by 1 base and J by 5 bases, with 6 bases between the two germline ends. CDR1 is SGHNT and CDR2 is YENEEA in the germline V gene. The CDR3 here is CASSLVQNNEQFF. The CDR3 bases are TGTGCCAGCAGCTTAGTACAGAACAATGAGCAGTTCTTC. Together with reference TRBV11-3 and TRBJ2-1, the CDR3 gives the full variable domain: EAGVVQSPRYKIIEKKQPVAFWCNPISGHNTLYWYLQNLGQGPELLIRYENEEAVDDSQLPKDRFSAERLKGVDSTLKIQPAELGDSAVYLCASSLVQNNEQFFGPGTRLTVL.

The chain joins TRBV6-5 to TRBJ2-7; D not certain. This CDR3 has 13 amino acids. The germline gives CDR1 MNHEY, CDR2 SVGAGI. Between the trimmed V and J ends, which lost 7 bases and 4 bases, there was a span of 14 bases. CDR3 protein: CASKKDGSYEQYF. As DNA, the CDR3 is TGTGCCAGCAAGAAGGACGGGTCATACGAGCAGTACTTC.

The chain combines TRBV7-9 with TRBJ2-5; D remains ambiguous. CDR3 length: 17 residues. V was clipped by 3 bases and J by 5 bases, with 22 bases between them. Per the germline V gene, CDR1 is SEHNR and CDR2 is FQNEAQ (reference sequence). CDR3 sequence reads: CASSFGSNVAKLETQYF. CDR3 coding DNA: TGTGCCAGCAGCTTCGGGTCCAACGTTGCTAAGTTGGAGACCCAGTACTTC.

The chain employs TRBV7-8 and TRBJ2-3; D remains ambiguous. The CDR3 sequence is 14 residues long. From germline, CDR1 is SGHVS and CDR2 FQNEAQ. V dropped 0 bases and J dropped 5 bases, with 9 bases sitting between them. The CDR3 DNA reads TGTGCCAGCAGCTTAGCCATTTTGGGAGATACGCAGTATTTT. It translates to CASSLAILGDTQYF.

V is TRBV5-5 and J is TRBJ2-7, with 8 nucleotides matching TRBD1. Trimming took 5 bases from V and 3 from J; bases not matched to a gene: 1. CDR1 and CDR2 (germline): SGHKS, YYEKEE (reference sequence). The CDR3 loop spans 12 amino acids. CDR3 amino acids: CASRDRDYEQYF. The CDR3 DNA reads TGTGCCAGCAGGGACAGGGACTACGAGCAGTACTTC.

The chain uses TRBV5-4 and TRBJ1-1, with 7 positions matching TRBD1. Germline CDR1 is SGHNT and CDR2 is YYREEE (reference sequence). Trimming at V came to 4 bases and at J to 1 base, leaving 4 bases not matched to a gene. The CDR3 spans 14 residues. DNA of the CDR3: TGTGCCAGCAGCCCCCGGACAGGGAACACTGAAGCTTTCTTT. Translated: CASSPRTGNTEAFF.

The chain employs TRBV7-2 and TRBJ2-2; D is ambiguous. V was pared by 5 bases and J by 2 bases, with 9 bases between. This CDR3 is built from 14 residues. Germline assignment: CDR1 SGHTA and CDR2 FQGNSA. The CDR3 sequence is CASSRGLNTGELFF. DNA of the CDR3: TGTGCCAGCAGCCGCGGCCTAAACACCGGGGAGCTGTTTTTT.

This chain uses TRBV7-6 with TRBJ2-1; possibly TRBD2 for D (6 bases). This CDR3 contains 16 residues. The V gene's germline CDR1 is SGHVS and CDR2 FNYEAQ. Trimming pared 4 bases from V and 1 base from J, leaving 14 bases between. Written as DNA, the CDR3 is TGTGCCAGCAGCTCTCTCAGCGGGTATTCCTACAATGAGCAGTTCTTC. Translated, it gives CASSSLSGYSYNEQFF.

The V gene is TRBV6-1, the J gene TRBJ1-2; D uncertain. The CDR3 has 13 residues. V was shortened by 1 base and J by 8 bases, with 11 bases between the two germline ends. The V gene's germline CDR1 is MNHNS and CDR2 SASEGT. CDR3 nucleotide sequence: TGTGCCAGCAGTGAAGGATCCTCCGGGGGCTACACCTTC. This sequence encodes CASSEGSSGGYTF.